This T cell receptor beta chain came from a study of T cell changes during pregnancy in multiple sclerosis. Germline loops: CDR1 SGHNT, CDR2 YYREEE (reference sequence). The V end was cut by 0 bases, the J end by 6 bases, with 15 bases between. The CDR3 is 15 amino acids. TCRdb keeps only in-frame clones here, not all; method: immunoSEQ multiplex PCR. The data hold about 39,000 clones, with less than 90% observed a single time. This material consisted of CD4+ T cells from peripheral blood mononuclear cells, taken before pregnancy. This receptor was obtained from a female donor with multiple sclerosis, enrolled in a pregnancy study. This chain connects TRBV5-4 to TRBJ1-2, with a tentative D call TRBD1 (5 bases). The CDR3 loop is CASSLAAGNLNGYTF. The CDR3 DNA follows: TGTGCCAGCAGCTTGGCGGCAGGGAATCTTAATGGCTACACCTTC.